This TCR beta chain stems from a study of blood T cell repertoires in COVID-19. The CDR3 length is 16 residues. V was cut by 6 bases and J by 5 bases, with 20 bases left in between. Per germline, CDR1 KGHSH and CDR2 LQKENI. TCRdb keeps only in-frame clones here, not all; method: immunoSEQ multiplex PCR. This table holds around 290,000 clones, approximately 91% found once. The sample taken for sequencing was PBMCs or T cells enriched from blood (not recorded which). This TCR derives from a woman in her thirties or forties who had recovered from COVID-19. The chain joins TRBV18 to TRBJ2-4; the D gene is possibly TRBD1 (6 bases). This chain's CDR3 is CASSTRRTENQNIQYF. The CDR3 nucleotides read TGTGCCAGCTCCACACGACGGACAGAAAATCAAAACATTCAGTACTTC.